Following are 13 T cell receptor beta chains from one sample sequenced in a study of T-cell reconstitution after alpha-beta-depleted transplantation in children. Unique molecular identifiers were built into the TCRbeta library. TCRdb processed the PCR reads anew with MiXCR; each CDR3 protein has one entry. The repertoire holds hundreds of thousands of distinct CDR3 sequences, with around 10% as singletons. The sequencing here drew on peripheral blood, taken 180 days after TCRalphabeta/CD19-depleted stem cell transplant. Receptor source: a male patient between 2 and 10 years old who had a stem cell transplant for chronic granulomatous disease, so the T cells may come from the graft donor.

This clonotype was observed many times. J is TRBJ1-5 and V is TRBV5-1; tentatively, D is TRBD1 (5 bases). This CDR3 has 14 residues. V lost 0 bases to trimming and J lost 5 bases, with 9 bases between them. CDR1 and CDR2 (germline): SGHRS, YFSETQ. For the CDR3, the DNA is TGCGCCAGCAGCTTGGGAGGGGTGGATCAGCCCCAGCATTTT. It yields the protein CASSLGGVDQPQHF.

The V call is TRBV30, the J call TRBJ2-7, with 7 bases matching TRBD1. CDR1 GTSNPN and CDR2 SVGIG come from the germline V gene (reference sequence). J was trimmed by 2 bases and V by 1 base; bases with no gene match: 5. This CDR3 comprises 14 residues. The CDR3 DNA sequence: TGTGCCTGGAGTGGACAGGGAGCACCCTACGAGCAGTACTTC. This codes for CAWSGQGAPYEQYF.

The sample holds many counts of this clonotype. This chain connects TRBV21-1 to TRBJ2-1; the listed D gene, TRBD2, was not tested against the DNA. TRBV21-1 is annotated as a pseudogene. CDR3 size: 19 residues. The CDR3 is CASSKKETSGPSSYNEQFF. The CDR3 DNA follows: TGTGCCAGCAGCAAAAAAGAGACTAGCGGCCCTAGCTCCTACAATGAGCAGTTCTTC.

In the case of this clonotype: A single base separates this from a much larger clone, so it may be a read error. V usage is TRBV6-5 and J usage is TRBJ1-3; no clear D. The germline V gene has CDR1 MNHEY and CDR2 SVGAGI. The CDR3 contains 11 residues. The CDR3 DNA reads as TGTGCCAGCAGTTATGGAGGCACCATACATTTT. Protein sequence: CASSYGGTIHF.

This clonotype was seen a single time. Being one base from a much bigger clone, this may be a read error. The chain recombines TRBV6-1 with TRBJ1-4; the D is unclear. CDR1 MNHNS and CDR2 SASEGT come from the germline V gene. V was clipped by 7 bases and J by 8 bases, with 17 bases between them. This CDR3 contains 14 residues. The DNA of the CDR3 is TGTGCCAGCAAAACAGAGCCTAGTCAGGAAAAACTGTTTTTT. It codes for CASKTEPSQEKLFF.

This chain links TRBV20-1 with TRBJ2-5; no definite D call. Germline CDR1 reads DFQATT; CDR2 reads SNEGSKA (reference sequence). The ends were cut back, 5 bases at V and 4 bases at J, with 14 bases in the middle. The CDR3 is 13 amino acids. Here the CDR3 DNA reads TGCAGTGCTGATACCCCGGTCGGAGAGACCCAGTACTTC. It yields the protein CSADTPVGETQYF.

This clonotype was observed many times. The chain's CDR3 is CSARPGAYGYTF. Here the CDR3 DNA reads TGCAGTGCTAGACCCGGCGCTTATGGCTACACCTTC. The chain recombines TRBV20-1 with TRBJ1-2; D gene unclear. CDR1 is DFQATT, CDR2 SNEGSKA, per germline (reference sequence). Trimming removed 2 bases at V and 5 bases at J, with 9 bases between. The CDR3 extends over 12 amino acids.

In DNA form, the CDR3 reads TGTGCCAGTACGACGGGAGGGCCCTCGGGCGGGGAGCTGTTTTTT. Residues: CASTTGGPSGGELFF. V gene TRBV19 combines with J gene TRBJ2-2; 8 bases match TRBD2. This CDR3 has 15 residues. With V trimmed by 7 bases and J by 7 bases, 11 bases remained unmatched. Germline values: CDR1 LNHDA, CDR2 SQIVND (reference sequence).

The gene calls are TRBV5-4 and TRBJ2-3; 7 bases are a match to TRBD1. Unmatched junction bases numbered 8, after V lost 3 bases and J lost 1 base. There are 16 residues in the CDR3. Germline CDR1 and CDR2: SGHNT and YYREEE (reference sequence). CDR3: CASSSPRGFGTDTQYF. DNA for the CDR3: TGTGCCAGCAGCTCACCCAGGGGGTTCGGCACAGATACGCAGTATTTT. Full variable domain (remainder filled in from reference TRBV5-4 and TRBJ2-3): ETGVTQSPTHLIKTRGQQVTLRCSSQSGHNTVSWYQQALGQGPQFIFQYYREEENGRGNFPPRFSGLQFPNYSSELNVNALELDDSALYLCASSSPRGFGTDTQYFGPGTRLTVL.

As to this clonotype: A much larger clone lies one base from this, so it may be a read error. The chain carries TRBV11-2 and TRBJ2-7; D is uncertain. CDR3 size: 14 residues. Germline V gene data show CDR1 as SGHAT and CDR2 as FQNNGV. Trimming stripped 5 bases from V and 3 bases from J, with 14 bases between. CDR3 protein: CASSPCPSVYEQYF. CDR3 bases: TGTGCCAGCAGCCCGTGCCCATCCGTCTACGAGCAGTACTTC.

This clonotype appeared a few times. The genes are TRBV19 and TRBJ2-1; 10 positions agree with TRBD1. The length of the CDR3 is 16 residues. CDR1 LNHDA and CDR2 SQIVND come from the germline V gene (reference sequence). The J segment lost 8 bases and the V segment lost 3 bases, leaving 10 bases of the junction unmatched. In nucleotides, the CDR3 is TGTGCCAGTAGTATTAGGGCAGGGACAGGGGTCCATGAGCAGTTCTTC. It codes for CASSIRAGTGVHEQFF. Complete variable domain (other parts from reference TRBV19 and TRBJ2-1): DGGITQSPKYLFRKEGQNVTLSCEQNLNHDAMYWYRQDPGQGLRLIYYSQIVNDFQKGDIAEGYSVSREKKESFPLTVTSAQKNPTAFYLCASSIRAGTGVHEQFFGPGTRLTVL.

This clonotype occurred a few times. This rearrangement joins TRBV18 to TRBJ1-1; TRBD1 matches at 10 bases. With V trimmed by 5 bases and J by 0 bases, 6 bases remained unmatched. CDR1 KGHSH and CDR2 LQKENI come from the germline V gene. The CDR3 has 16 amino acids. The CDR3 region is CASSTGTGVMNTEAFF. The CDR3 DNA reads as TGTGCCAGCTCAACCGGGACAGGGGTCATGAACACTGAAGCTTTCTTT.

This clonotype was observed at least ten times. The chain has TRBV12-3 or TRBV12-4 and TRBJ2-7; 7 bases are shared with TRBD1. The CDR3 covers 15 residues. J gave up 0 bases and V 5 bases, and 7 bases lay outside the gene matches. The CDR3 bases are TGTGCCAGCAGTCCCCGACAGGGAGCCTCCTACGAGCAGTACTTC. Translating gives CASSPRQGASYEQYF.